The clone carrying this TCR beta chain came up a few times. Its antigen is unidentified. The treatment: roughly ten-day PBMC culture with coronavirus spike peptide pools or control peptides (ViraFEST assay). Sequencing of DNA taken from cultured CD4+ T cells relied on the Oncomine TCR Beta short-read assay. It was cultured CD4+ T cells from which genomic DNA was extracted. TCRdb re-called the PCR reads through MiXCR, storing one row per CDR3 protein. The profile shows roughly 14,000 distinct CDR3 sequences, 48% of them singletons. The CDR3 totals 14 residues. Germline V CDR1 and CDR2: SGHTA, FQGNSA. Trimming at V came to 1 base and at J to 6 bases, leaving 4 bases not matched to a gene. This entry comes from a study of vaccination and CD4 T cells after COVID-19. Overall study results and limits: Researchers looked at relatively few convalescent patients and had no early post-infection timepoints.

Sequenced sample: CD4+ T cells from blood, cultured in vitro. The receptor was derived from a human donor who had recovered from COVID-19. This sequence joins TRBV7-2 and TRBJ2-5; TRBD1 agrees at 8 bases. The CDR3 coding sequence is TGTGCCAGCAGCTTAGGATCAGGGGGCCAGACCCAGTACTTC. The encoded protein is CASSLGSGGQTQYF. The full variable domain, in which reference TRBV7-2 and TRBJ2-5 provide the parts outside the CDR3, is GAGVSQSPSNKVTEKGKDVELRCDPISGHTALYWYRQSLGQGLEFLIYFQGNSAPDKSGLPSDRFSAERTGGSVSTLTIQRTQQEDSAVYLCASSLGSGGQTQYFGPGTRLLVL.